This T cell receptor beta chain originates from a study of beta chain features in type 1 diabetes. Study-wide findings and caveats: Among type 1 diabetes patients, VDJ junctions had fewer insertions and more deletions.

Roughly 110 mL of blood, on average, came from one heparinised draw per donor. With respect to this clone: As yet, its antigen is unknown.

Expressed TCRB transcripts were sequenced, since all the RNA that had been isolated was reverse transcribed. The protocol was immunoSEQ multiplex PCR, while the TCRdb copy is restricted to in-frame clones and leaves out a portion. The sample has 350,000 or so clones, around a fifth seen once. This CDR3 region has 17 residues. CDR1 SGHNT and CDR2 YYREEE come from the germline V gene (reference sequence). Trimming at V came to 0 bases and at J to 4 bases, leaving 7 bases not matched to a gene. The V and J genes are TRBV5-4 and TRBJ2-1; 10 bases line up with TRBD2. The TCR comes from a woman under 30 in good health. The specimen was naive CD4+ T cells from blood. The CDR3 DNA reads TGTGCCAGCAGCTTGGACCAAGGACTAGCGGAATACAATGAGCAGTTCTTC. Its translation: CASSLDQGLAEYNEQFF.